This T cell receptor beta chain comes out of a study of T cells in localized non-small cell lung cancer. Study findings and constraints: The study linked higher blood T cell density to longer overall survival. Only one tumor region was sequenced, so heterogeneity remains possible.

Sequenced by immunoSEQ multiplex PCR; TCRdb stores in-frame clones only, minus some. In the table there are about 72,000 clones, roughly 81% of which are singletons. Concerning this clone: Its antigen is unidentified.

V dropped 10 bases and J dropped 2 bases, with 14 bases sitting between them. Germline V gene lookup returns CDR1 MDHEN and CDR2 SYDVKM. The CDR3 has 13 amino acids. The TCR was taken from a female donor of 60 years or more with stage I lung adenocarcinoma. This specimen consisted of peripheral blood, obtained before any cancer treatment. The chain couples TRBV28 to TRBJ1-2, with D possibly matching TRBD1 (5 bases). CDR3 amino acids: CAITPTVNYGYTF. The CDR3 nucleotides read TGTGCCATCACTCCGACAGTGAACTATGGCTACACCTTC.